A selection of T cell receptor beta chains follows, all from one sample in a study of ipilimumab plus nivolumab after autologous stem cell transplantation. Assay used: immunoSEQ multiplex PCR; TCRdb lists only in-frame clones, some missing. Among about 24,000 clones, 86% were seen once, and the ten largest hold 4% to 6%. Sequenced here: PBMCs, sampled in a trial of ipilimumab plus nivolumab as post-transplant consolidation. All receptors come from a male donor with diffuse large B-cell lymphoma. CDR3s include the opening cysteine and the closing phenylalanine or tryptophan. The order of the fields is J gene, V gene, D gene, CDR3 DNA, CDR3 protein. D genes are given only for firm matches.

TRBJ2-1 | TRBV15 | TRBD2 | TGTGCCACCAGCAGAGATCTTCTTGGGACTAGCGGGGGGATCAGCTCCTACAATGAGCAGTTCTTC | CATSRDLLGTSGGISSYNEQFF
TRBJ1-4 | TRBV5-1 | . | TGCGCCAGCAGCCCCTTGACAAGCCGGAATGAAAAACTGTTTTTT | CASSPLTSRNEKLFF
TRBJ2-3 | TRBV6-1 | . | TGTGCCAGCAGTGAGGATACGCAGTATTTT | CASSEDTQYF
TRBJ2-7 | TRBV27 | TRBD1 | TGTGCCAGCGGTCTTAACAGGGGGCCCCCGTATGACGAGCAGTACTTC | CASGLNRGPPYDEQYF
TRBJ1-3 | TRBV7-6 | . | TGTGCCAGCAGCTTAGATCACCCAGCCGCTCGCTCTGGAAACACCATATATTTT | CASSLDHPAARSGNTIYF
TRBJ2-5 | TRBV9 | . | TGTGCCAGCAGCCCAAGAGGGACAATCCAAGAGACCCAGTACTTC | CASSPRGTIQETQYF
TRBJ2-3 | TRBV6-6 | TRBD2 | TGTGCCAGCAGTTTTACTAGCGGGGGGGCCACAGATACGCAGTATTTT | CASSFTSGGATDTQYF
TRBJ2-5 | TRBV7-2 | . | TGTGCCAGCAGCTTAGGAGGTGGAGGGGGAGAGACCCAGTACTTC | CASSLGGGGGETQYF
TRBJ1-3 | TRBV18 | . | TGTGCCAGCTCACCACCGGGCCCTGGGGGCACCATATATTTT | CASSPPGPGGTIYF
TRBJ2-7 | TRBV13 | TRBD2 | TGTGCCAGCAGCTTAGGAGCCGGGACTAGCGGTAACGAGCAGTACTTC | CASSLGAGTSGNEQYF
TRBJ2-7 | TRBV2 | . | TGTGCCAGCAGCTTTATTTCCTACGAGCAGTACTTC | CASSFISYEQYF
TRBJ2-1 | TRBV27 | TRBD1 | TGTGCCAGCAGTTCACAGGGGTGGAATGAGCAGTTCTTC | CASSSQGWNEQFF
TRBJ1-2 | TRBV7-2 | . | TGTGCCAGCAGCTTGGGTCCAGAAAGGCTGGGCTACACCTTC | CASSLGPERLGYTF
TRBJ2-2 | TRBV6-5 | TRBD1 | TGTGCCAGCAGGGGGACAGAGAGCTCCGGGGAGCTGTTTTTT | CASRGTESSGELFF